These 6 T cell receptor beta chains were all obtained from the same sample, sequenced in a study of PD-1 blockade in classical Hodgkin lymphoma. Some clones are missing from TCRdb's copy, which holds only in-frame ones; the method was immunoSEQ multiplex PCR. The table records around 30,000 clones, roughly 91% of them present only once. Time point: newly diagnosed, previously untreated cHL patient sample. CD4+ T cells were purified from thawed PBMCs by negative selection. The material sequenced was CD4+ T cells from blood. The receptor set was obtained from a human donor with classical Hodgkin lymphoma.

The chain has TRBV5-1 and TRBJ2-7; D not resolved. Germline loops: CDR1 SGHRS, CDR2 YFSETQ. The CDR3 is 14 amino acids. Trimming took off 0 bases at V and 1 base at J, with 8 bases between the two ends. CDR3 bases: TGCGCCAGCAGCTTGGAGCAACTATCCTACGAGCAGTACTTC. Translating gives CASSLEQLSYEQYF.

This clone was counted between two and nine times. Here the CDR3 DNA reads TGTGCCAGCACCTCTACTGGGCAGGGTTATGAACCCCTCCACTTT. Translated: CASTSTGQGYEPLHF. This chain links TRBV25-1 with TRBJ1-6; D perhaps matches TRBD1 (5 bases). CDR1 and CDR2 from the germline V gene are MGHDK and SYGVNS. Trimming cost V 7 bases and J 12 bases, with 22 bases left between them. This CDR3 spans 15 amino acids.

This rearrangement joins TRBV7-7 to TRBJ1-2; 8 positions match TRBD1. The CDR3 length is 16 residues. The V gene's germline CDR1 is SSHAT and CDR2 FNYEAQ (reference sequence). J gave up 2 bases and V 1 base, and 6 bases lay outside the gene matches. The CDR3 here is CASSLGGDRSNYGYTF. CDR3 bases: TGTGCCAGCAGCTTAGGAGGGGACAGGTCCAACTATGGCTACACCTTC.

This chain connects TRBV19 to TRBJ1-3, with a possible D match to TRBD1 (5 bases). In germline, CDR1 is LNHDA, CDR2 SQIVND (reference sequence). This CDR3 comprises 11 residues. Trimming cost V 7 bases and J 9 bases, with 10 bases left between them. The CDR3 DNA sequence: TGTGCCAGTAAGGGGACGGGCACCATATATTTT. Translated, it gives CASKGTGTIYF.

The chain employs TRBV7-9 and TRBJ2-2; D unresolved. Per the germline V gene, CDR1 is SEHNR and CDR2 is FQNEAQ (reference sequence). The CDR3 is 13 amino acids. The V end was cut by 2 bases, the J end by 4 bases, with 5 bases between. The CDR3 nucleotides are TGTGCCAGCAGCTTATGGGGCACCGGGGAGCTGTTTTTT. Protein product: CASSLWGTGELFF.

In its sample, this clone was seen once. V gene TRBV10-3 combines with J gene TRBJ1-1; a possible D gene is TRBD1 (6 bases). This CDR3 region has 14 residues. Between the trimmed V and J ends, which lost 6 bases and 6 bases, there was a span of 17 bases. Germline CDR1 is ENHRY and CDR2 is SYGVKD. The CDR3 DNA reads TGTGCCATCAGCCTTGCGGGGGCGCATCCTGAAGCTTTCTTT. Translation gives CAISLAGAHPEAFF.